The 25 T cell receptor beta chains reported below all come from one sample, sequenced in a study of blood T cell repertoires in COVID-19. Clones were read by immunoSEQ multiplex PCR, and TCRdb kept only the in-frame ones, dropping some. The table shows approximately 91,000 clones, with 77% occurring only once. Source material: peripheral blood. All receptors derive from a woman at least 80 years old with acute or convalescent COVID-19.

The V call is TRBV11-2, the J call TRBJ1-4; perhaps TRBD1 as D (5 bases). The CDR3 runs 14 residues. CDR1 and CDR2 (germline): SGHAT, FQNNGV. V was shortened by 5 bases and J by 10 bases, with 17 bases between the two germline ends. CDR3 amino acids: CASSTQDGRGKLFF. In nucleotides, the CDR3 is TGTGCCAGCAGCACACAGGACGGTCGTGGAAAACTGTTTTTT.

The chain links TRBV6-5 to TRBJ1-2, with 7 bases aligning to TRBD1. This CDR3 has 14 residues. Per the germline V gene, CDR1 is MNHEY and CDR2 is SVGAGI. The V gene end was trimmed by 5 bases and the J gene end by 5 bases; junction bases not matched to a gene: 8. DNA of the CDR3: TGTGCCAGCAGTCCCGGACAGGCGTTATATGGCTACACCTTC. Residues: CASSPGQALYGYTF.

This rearrangement joins TRBV28 to TRBJ1-2; D remains ambiguous. CDR3 size: 14 residues. From germline, CDR1 is MDHEN and CDR2 SYDVKM. V lost 3 bases and J 4 bases, leaving 12 bases between the germline ends. Written as DNA, the CDR3 is TGTGCCAGCAGTTTGGCCCAGCCGGGCTATGGCTACACCTTC. Its protein product is CASSLAQPGYGYTF.

The chain combines TRBV19 with TRBJ1-5; tentative D call: TRBD1 (6 bases). The germline V gene encodes CDR1 LNHDA and CDR2 SQIVND (reference sequence). V was trimmed by 6 bases and J by 0 bases, leaving 24 bases between them. This CDR3 comprises 19 residues. Here the CDR3 reads CASSQRGRGNSYSNQPQHF. In DNA form, the CDR3 reads TGTGCCAGTAGCCAACGTGGCAGGGGAAACTCGTATAGCAATCAGCCCCAGCATTTT.

This clone was found a few times. The chain is built from TRBV7-9 and TRBJ1-5; D unclear. V lost 1 base, J lost 3 bases, and 10 bases lay in between. Germline values: CDR1 SEHNR, CDR2 FQNEAQ (reference sequence). The CDR3 consists of 15 residues. This CDR3 reads CASSLGRGSNQPQHF. Here the CDR3 DNA reads TGTGCCAGCAGCTTAGGACGGGGATCCAATCAGCCCCAGCATTTT.

This chain uses TRBV6-5 with TRBJ2-1; 10 nucleotides line up with TRBD1. This CDR3 has 15 residues. Losses at the gene ends were 4 bases for V and 8 bases for J; bases not matched to a gene: 8. Germline V gene data show CDR1 as MNHEY and CDR2 as SVGAGI. DNA of the CDR3: TGTGCCAGCAGTTTACCGGGACAGGGGTGGGATGAGCAGTTCTTC. Translation gives CASSLPGQGWDEQFF.

This clone appeared a few times. The chain recombines TRBV18 with TRBJ2-7; 9 bases map to TRBD1. From germline, CDR1 is KGHSH and CDR2 LQKENI. The CDR3 loop spans 16 amino acids. Trimming took 3 bases from V and 6 from J; bases not matched to a gene: 12. The CDR3 loop is CASSPVPGQGGSEQYF. The CDR3 nucleotides read TGTGCCAGCTCACCGGTCCCGGGACAGGGAGGTTCCGAGCAGTACTTC.

This clone was seen at least ten times. This chain joins TRBV7-9 and TRBJ1-4; the D gene is possibly TRBD1 (5 bases). Looked up from germline, CDR1 is SEHNR and CDR2 is FQNEAQ (reference sequence). Trimming removed 5 bases at V and 7 bases at J, with 17 bases between. CDR3 length equals 15 residues. The CDR3 nucleotides are TGTGCCAGCAGCATAGGGCAGGGATCCTTTGAAAAACTGTTTTTT. Residues: CASSIGQGSFEKLFF.

Only a few counts were recorded for this clone. The CDR3 protein is CAWSRGQDNSPLHF. The CDR3 bases are TGTGCCTGGAGCCGGGGACAGGACAATTCACCCCTCCACTTT. V and J are TRBV30 and TRBJ1-6, with 8 bases matching TRBD1. V lost 3 bases and J lost 7; bases outside the gene matches: 5. Per germline, CDR1 GTSNPN and CDR2 SVGIG (reference sequence). The CDR3 loop spans 14 amino acids.

This clone was recorded only once. This chain connects TRBV5-1 to TRBJ2-2; D unresolved. Germline CDR1 and CDR2: SGHRS and YFSETQ. Trimming removed 1 base from V and 6 bases from J, with 19 bases in between. CDR3 length: 17 residues. CDR3 nucleotide sequence: TGCGCCAGCAGCTTGTCCCCTTCGAGCCTAGGATCCGGGGAGCTGTTTTTT. It yields the protein CASSLSPSSLGSGELFF.

The rearrangement joins TRBV28 to TRBJ2-6; weak D call: TRBD1 (5 bases). V was pared by 6 bases and J by 0 bases, with 12 bases between. CDR3 size: 16 residues. The germline CDR1 and CDR2 sequences are MDHEN and SYDVKM. This CDR3 is CASSPDRFSGANVLTF. The CDR3 nucleotides read TGTGCCAGCAGCCCTGACAGATTCTCTGGGGCCAACGTCCTGACTTTC.

By sample fraction, this clone is medium-sized. The J gene is TRBJ2-2, the V gene TRBV5-8; no clear D. Germline lookup yields CDR1 SGHTS and CDR2 YDEGEE. Trimming cost V 2 bases and J 7 bases, with 9 bases left between them. CDR3 length equals 13 residues. In DNA, the CDR3 is TGTGCCAGCAGCTTCCCCGGTGGCGGGGAGCTGTTTTTT. Residues: CASSFPGGGELFF.

This clone was seen only once. V usage is TRBV6-6 and J usage is TRBJ2-5; 9 bases are shared with TRBD1. The junction had 10 bases not matched to a gene; V was cut back by 6 bases and J by 5 bases. CDR1 and CDR2 (germline): MNHNY, SVGAGI (reference sequence). This CDR3 has 15 amino acids. Here the CDR3 reads CASSTGQGTRETQYF. The CDR3 DNA sequence: TGTGCCAGCAGCACCGGACAGGGGACGCGGGAGACCCAGTACTTC.

The J gene is TRBJ2-5, the V gene TRBV6-5, with D possibly TRBD1 on 6 matching bases. The V and J ends lost 8 bases and 5 bases respectively, with 15 bases between them. This CDR3 comprises 13 residues. Germline CDR1 MNHEY, CDR2 SVGAGI. The chain's CDR3 is CASGRGRGETQYF. The CDR3 nucleotides are TGTGCCAGCGGCAGGGGCCGGGGCGAGACCCAGTACTTC.

The CDR3 DNA reads TGTGCCAGCAGCAACCGACAGGGGGGCGCCGGGGAGCTGTTTTTT. This sequence encodes CASSNRQGGAGELFF. V and J are TRBV7-2 and TRBJ2-2, with 9 bases fitting TRBD1. The length of the CDR3 is 15 residues. From germline, CDR1 is SGHTA and CDR2 FQGNSA. V was clipped by 5 bases and J by 6 bases; unmatched bases: 7.

This clone was detected once. The V gene is TRBV18, the J gene TRBJ2-1; 11 nucleotides match TRBD1. The ends lost 0 bases at V and 7 bases at J; junction bases unmatched: 5. This CDR3 is 16 amino acids long. Germline V gene data show CDR1 as KGHSH and CDR2 as LQKENI. The CDR3: CASSPPLGTGGNEQFF. For the CDR3, the DNA is TGTGCCAGCTCACCACCCCTTGGGACAGGGGGTAATGAGCAGTTCTTC.

The chain combines TRBV7-8 with TRBJ2-7; maybe TRBD1 (6 bases). Trimming shortened V by 1 base and J by 3 bases, and 13 bases separated the two germline ends. This CDR3 region has 15 residues. CDR1 and CDR2 from the germline V gene are SGHVS and FQNEAQ. The CDR3 here is CASSLGSRTDYEQYF. CDR3 sequence (DNA): TGTGCCAGCAGCTTAGGGTCTAGGACAGACTACGAGCAGTACTTC.

V and J are TRBV20-1 and TRBJ1-6; D gene unclear. Germline CDR1 reads DFQATT; CDR2 reads SNEGSKA (reference sequence). Trimming took off 0 bases at V and 12 bases at J, with 6 bases between the two ends. This CDR3 is built from 11 residues. CDR3 in DNA: TGCAGTGCTAGAGACTCCGGACCCCTCCACTTT. This gives the protein CSARDSGPLHF.

The chain combines TRBV9 with TRBJ2-3; 7 bases map to TRBD2. The J segment lost 2 bases and the V segment lost 0 bases, leaving 3 bases of the junction unmatched. CDR1 is SGDLS, CDR2 YYNGEE, per germline. CDR3 length: 15 amino acids. Here the CDR3 reads CASSVASGNTDTQYF. CDR3 DNA: TGTGCCAGCAGCGTAGCTAGCGGTAACACAGATACGCAGTATTTT.

This clone has a handful of counts. This rearrangement joins TRBV28 to TRBJ1-5; 7 nucleotides line up with TRBD1. CDR1 and CDR2 from the germline V gene are MDHEN and SYDVKM. Germline trimming cut 7 bases from V and 1 base from J; bases unmatched to any gene: 4. The CDR3 has 14 amino acids. The CDR3 is CASKSGGSNQPQHF. In nucleotides, the CDR3 is TGTGCCAGCAAATCAGGGGGGAGCAATCAGCCCCAGCATTTT.

This sequence joins TRBV30 and TRBJ2-3; TRBD1 matches 7 bases. This CDR3 contains 13 residues. The V segment lost 3 bases and the J segment 3 bases; nucleotides outside the gene matches: 3. Germline lookup yields CDR1 GTSNPN and CDR2 SVGIG (reference sequence). The CDR3 is CAWRATGTDTQYF. The CDR3, as DNA: TGTGCCTGGAGGGCGACAGGGACAGATACGCAGTATTTT.

This chain connects TRBV7-3 to TRBJ1-1; no clear D. This CDR3 contains 13 residues. V lost 3 bases, J lost 6 bases, and 11 bases lay in between. CDR1 is SGHTA, CDR2 FQGTGA, per germline. The CDR3 loop reads CASSLSTIAEAFF. CDR3 sequence (DNA): TGTGCCAGCAGCTTGAGCACGATAGCTGAAGCTTTCTTT.

This chain joins TRBV28 and TRBJ2-2; 14 bases fit TRBD2. Germline values: CDR1 MDHEN, CDR2 SYDVKM. This CDR3 is 17 amino acids long. With V trimmed by 6 bases and J by 3 bases, 6 bases remained unmatched. For the CDR3, the DNA is TGTGCCAGCAGCCTCGGGACTAGCGGGAGCCACACCGGGGAGCTGTTTTTT. It specifies CASSLGTSGSHTGELFF.

The chain is built from TRBV29-1 and TRBJ1-2, with D possibly TRBD1 on 5 matching bases. CDR1 is SQVTM and CDR2 is ANQGSEA in the germline V gene. The CDR3 covers 11 residues. Trimming cost V 7 bases and J 2 bases, with 8 bases left between them. The CDR3 loop is CSGGGNYGYTF. The CDR3 DNA is TGCAGCGGCGGGGGAAACTATGGCTACACCTTC.

The J gene is TRBJ1-2, the V gene TRBV2; D gene ambiguous. V was shortened by 3 bases and J by 5 bases, with 13 bases between the two germline ends. Looked up from germline, CDR1 is SNHLY and CDR2 is FYNNEI. The CDR3 is 14 residues long. The CDR3 spells CASSEGLVYYGYTF. The DNA for the CDR3 is TGTGCCAGCAGTGAGGGTCTAGTTTATTATGGCTACACCTTC.